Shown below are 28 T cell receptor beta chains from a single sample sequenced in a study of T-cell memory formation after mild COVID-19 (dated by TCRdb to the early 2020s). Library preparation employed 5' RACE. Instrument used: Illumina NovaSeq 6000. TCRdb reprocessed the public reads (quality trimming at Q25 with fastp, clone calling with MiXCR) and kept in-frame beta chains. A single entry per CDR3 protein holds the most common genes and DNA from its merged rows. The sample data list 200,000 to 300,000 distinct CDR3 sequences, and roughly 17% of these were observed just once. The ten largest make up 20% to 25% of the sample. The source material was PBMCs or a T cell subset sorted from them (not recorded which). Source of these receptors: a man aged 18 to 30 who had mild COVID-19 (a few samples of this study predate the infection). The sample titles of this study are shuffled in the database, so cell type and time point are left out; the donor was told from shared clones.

DNA of the CDR3: TGTGCCACCAGTGATCAGCGGACAGTTATAAGCACAGATACGCAGTATTTT. This translates into CATSDQRTVISTDTQYF. V gene TRBV24-1 combines with J gene TRBJ2-3; D perhaps matches TRBD1 (6 bases). This CDR3 contains 17 residues. The germline gives CDR1 KGHDR, CDR2 SFDVKD. V was pared by 3 bases and J by 0 bases, with 15 bases between.

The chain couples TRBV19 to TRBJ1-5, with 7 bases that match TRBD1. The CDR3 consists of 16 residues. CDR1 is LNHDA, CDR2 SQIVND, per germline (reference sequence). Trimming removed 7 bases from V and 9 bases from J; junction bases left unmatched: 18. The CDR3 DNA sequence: TGTGCCAGTACCCTATGGGCGCAGGGGGTGGAATCGCCCCAGCATTTT. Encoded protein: CASTLWAQGVESPQHF.

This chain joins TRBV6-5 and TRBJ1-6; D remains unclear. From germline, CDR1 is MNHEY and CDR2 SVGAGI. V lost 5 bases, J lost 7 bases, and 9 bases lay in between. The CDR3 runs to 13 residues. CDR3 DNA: TGTGCCAGCAGTACGAACTTCAATTCACCCCTCCACTTT. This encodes CASSTNFNSPLHF.

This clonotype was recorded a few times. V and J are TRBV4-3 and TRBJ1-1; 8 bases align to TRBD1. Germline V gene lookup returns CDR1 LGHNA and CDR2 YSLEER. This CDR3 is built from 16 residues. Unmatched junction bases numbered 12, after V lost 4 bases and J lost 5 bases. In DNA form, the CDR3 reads TGCGCCAGCAGCCGTAGGACAGGGATTAACTTTACTGAAGCTTTCTTT. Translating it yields CASSRRTGINFTEAFF.

The CDR3 loop reads CASSTGTVNTEAFF. The CDR3 bases are TGTGCCAGCAGCACCGGGACAGTGAACACTGAAGCTTTCTTT. This chain joins TRBV6-2 or TRBV6-3 and TRBJ1-1; 7 bases map to TRBD1. Germline CDR1 MNHEY, CDR2 SVGEGT. The ends lost 6 bases at V and 0 bases at J; junction bases unmatched: 4. The CDR3 totals 14 residues.

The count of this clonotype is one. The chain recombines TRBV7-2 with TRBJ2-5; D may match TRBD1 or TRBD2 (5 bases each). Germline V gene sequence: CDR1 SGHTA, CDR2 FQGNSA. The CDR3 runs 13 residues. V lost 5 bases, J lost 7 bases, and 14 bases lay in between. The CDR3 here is CASSGGPRGTQYF. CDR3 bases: TGTGCCAGCAGCGGGGGACCCCGAGGGACCCAGTACTTC.

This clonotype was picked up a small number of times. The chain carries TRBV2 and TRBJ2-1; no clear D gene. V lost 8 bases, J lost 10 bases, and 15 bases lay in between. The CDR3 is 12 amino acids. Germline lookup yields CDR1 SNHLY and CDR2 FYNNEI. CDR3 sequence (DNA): TGTGCCAGCGTCGCCGATAACGTAGAGCAGTTCTTC. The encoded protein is CASVADNVEQFF.

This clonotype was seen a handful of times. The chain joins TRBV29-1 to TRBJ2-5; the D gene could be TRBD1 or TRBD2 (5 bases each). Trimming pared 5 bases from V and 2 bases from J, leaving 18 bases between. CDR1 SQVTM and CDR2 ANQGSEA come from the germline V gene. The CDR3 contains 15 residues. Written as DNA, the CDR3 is TGCAGCGTTTATTTTCCTGGGGACCCTCAAGAGACCCAGTACTTC. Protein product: CSVYFPGDPQETQYF.

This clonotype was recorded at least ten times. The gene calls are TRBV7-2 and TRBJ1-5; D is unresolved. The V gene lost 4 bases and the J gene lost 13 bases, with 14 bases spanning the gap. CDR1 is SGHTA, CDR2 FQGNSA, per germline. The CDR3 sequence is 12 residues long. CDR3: CASSSQPGPQHF. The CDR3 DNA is TGTGCCAGCAGCTCCCAACCGGGTCCTCAGCATTTT.

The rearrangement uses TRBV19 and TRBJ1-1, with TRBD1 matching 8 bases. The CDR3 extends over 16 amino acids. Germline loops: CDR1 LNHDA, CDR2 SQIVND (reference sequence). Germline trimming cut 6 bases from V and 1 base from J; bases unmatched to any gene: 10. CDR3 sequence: CASRAGGASWNTEAFF. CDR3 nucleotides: TGTGCCAGTAGGGCAGGGGGCGCATCCTGGAACACTGAAGCTTTCTTT.

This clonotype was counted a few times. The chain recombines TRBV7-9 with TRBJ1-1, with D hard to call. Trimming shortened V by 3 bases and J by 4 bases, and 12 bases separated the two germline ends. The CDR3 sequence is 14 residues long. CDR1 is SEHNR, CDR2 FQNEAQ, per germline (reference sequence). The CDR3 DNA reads TGTGCCAGCAGCTTTACCCTACGGAGCACTGAAGCTTTCTTT. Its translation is CASSFTLRSTEAFF.

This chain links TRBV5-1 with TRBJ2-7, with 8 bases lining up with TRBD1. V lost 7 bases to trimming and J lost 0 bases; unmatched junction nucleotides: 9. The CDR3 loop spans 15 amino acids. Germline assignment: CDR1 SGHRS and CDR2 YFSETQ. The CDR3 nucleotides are TGCGCCAGCCCAGCATTGACAGGGGACTCCTACGAGCAGTACGTC. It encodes CASPALTGDSYEQYV.

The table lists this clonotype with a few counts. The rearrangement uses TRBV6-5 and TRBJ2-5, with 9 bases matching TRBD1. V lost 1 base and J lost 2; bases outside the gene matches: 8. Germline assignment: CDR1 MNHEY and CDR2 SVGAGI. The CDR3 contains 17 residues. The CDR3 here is CASSYFPGQGDQETQYF. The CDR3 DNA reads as TGTGCCAGCAGTTACTTCCCGGGACAGGGTGATCAAGAGACCCAGTACTTC.

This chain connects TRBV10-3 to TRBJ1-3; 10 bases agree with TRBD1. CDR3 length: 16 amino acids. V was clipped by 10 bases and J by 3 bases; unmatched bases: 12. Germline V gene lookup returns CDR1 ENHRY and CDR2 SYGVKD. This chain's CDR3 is CATVDRGTLDGNTIYF. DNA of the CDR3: TGTGCCACCGTGGACAGGGGGACCCTCGATGGAAACACCATATATTTT.

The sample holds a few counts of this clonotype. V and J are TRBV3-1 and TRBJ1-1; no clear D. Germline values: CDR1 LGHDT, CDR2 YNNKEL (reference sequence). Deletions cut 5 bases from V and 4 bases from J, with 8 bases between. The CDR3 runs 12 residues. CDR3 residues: CASSRAATEAFF. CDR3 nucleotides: TGTGCCAGCAGCAGGGCGGCCACTGAAGCTTTCTTT.

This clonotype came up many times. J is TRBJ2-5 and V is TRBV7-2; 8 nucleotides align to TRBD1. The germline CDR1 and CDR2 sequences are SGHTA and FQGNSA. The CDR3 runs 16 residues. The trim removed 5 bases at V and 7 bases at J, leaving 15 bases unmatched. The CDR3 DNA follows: TGTGCCAGCAGCGCTAGTGGGACAGGACCCTGGGGGACCCAGTACTTC. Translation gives CASSASGTGPWGTQYF.

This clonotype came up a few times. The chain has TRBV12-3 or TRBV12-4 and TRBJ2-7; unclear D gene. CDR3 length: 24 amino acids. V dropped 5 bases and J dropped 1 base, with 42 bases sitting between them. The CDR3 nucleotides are TGTGCCAGCAGTCCTAGGCCGGCAACAATCGGCCAGTCGTCGCTGGGAACAGAGTCCTACGAGCAGTACTTC. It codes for CASSPRPATIGQSSLGTESYEQYF.

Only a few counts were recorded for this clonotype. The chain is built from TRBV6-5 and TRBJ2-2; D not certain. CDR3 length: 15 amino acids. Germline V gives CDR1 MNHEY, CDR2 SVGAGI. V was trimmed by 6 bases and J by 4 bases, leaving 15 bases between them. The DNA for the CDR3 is TGTGCCAGCAGAAACGTCCCGACGAGCACCGGGGAGCTGTTTTTT. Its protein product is CASRNVPTSTGELFF.

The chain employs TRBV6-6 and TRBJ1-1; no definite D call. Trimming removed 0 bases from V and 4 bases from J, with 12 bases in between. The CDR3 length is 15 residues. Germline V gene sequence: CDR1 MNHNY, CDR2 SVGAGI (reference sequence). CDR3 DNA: TGTGCCAGCAGTTACTCGCTACTGGGGTCCACTGAAGCTTTCTTT. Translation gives CASSYSLLGSTEAFF.

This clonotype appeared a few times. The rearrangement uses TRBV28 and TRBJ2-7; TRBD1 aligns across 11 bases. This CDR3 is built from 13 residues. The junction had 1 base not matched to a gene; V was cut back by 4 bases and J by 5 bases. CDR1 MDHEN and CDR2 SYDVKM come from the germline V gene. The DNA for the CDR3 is TGTGCCAGCAGTTCGGGACAGGGGGACGAGCAGTACGTC. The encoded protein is CASSSGQGDEQYV.

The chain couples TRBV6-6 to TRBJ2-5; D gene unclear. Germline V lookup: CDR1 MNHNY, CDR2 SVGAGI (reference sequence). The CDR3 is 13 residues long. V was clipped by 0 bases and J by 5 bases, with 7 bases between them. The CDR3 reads CASSYSIGETQYF. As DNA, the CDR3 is TGTGCCAGCAGTTACTCCATCGGGGAGACCCAGTACTTC.

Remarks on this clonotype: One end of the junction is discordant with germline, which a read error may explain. The CDR3 DNA sequence: TGTGCCAGCACCTTTAAGAACACTGAAGCTCTCTTT. Its translation: CASTFKNTEALF. This chain uses TRBV2 with TRBJ1-1; D ambiguous. From germline, CDR1 is SNHLY and CDR2 FYNNEI. This CDR3 is 12 amino acids long. The whole variable domain, remainder taken from reference TRBV2 and TRBJ1-1, is EPEVTQTPSHQVTQMGQEVILRCVPISNHLYFYWYRQILGQKVEFLVSFYNNEISEKSEIFDDQFSVERPDGSNFTLKIRSTKLEDSAMYFCASTFKNTEALFGQGTRLTVV.

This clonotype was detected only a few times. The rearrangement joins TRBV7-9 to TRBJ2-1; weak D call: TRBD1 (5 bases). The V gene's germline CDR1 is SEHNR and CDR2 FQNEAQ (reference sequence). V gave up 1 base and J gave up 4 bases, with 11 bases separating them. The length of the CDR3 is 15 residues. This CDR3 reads CASSLVSAGYNEQFF. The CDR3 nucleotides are TGTGCCAGCAGCTTAGTCTCTGCAGGGTACAATGAGCAGTTCTTC.

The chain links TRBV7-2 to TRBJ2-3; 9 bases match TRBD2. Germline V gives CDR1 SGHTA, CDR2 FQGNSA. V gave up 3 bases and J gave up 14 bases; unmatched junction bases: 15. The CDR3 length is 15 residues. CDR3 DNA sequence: TGTGCCAGCAGCTTGGAATCCGGGACTAGCCCCCCGGGGTATTTT. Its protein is CASSLESGTSPPGYF. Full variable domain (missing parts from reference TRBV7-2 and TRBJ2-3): GAGVSQSPSNKVTEKGKDVELRCDPISGHTALYWYRQSLGQGLEFLIYFQGNSAPDKSGLPSDRFSAERTGGSVSTLTIQRTQQEDSAVYLCASSLESGTSPPGYFGPGTRLTVL.

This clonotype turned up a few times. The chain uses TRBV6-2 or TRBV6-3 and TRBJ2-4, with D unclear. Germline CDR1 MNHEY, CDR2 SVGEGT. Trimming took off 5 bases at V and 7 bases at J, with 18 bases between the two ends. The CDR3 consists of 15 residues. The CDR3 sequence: CASSSPRGSPNIQYF. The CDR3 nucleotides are TGTGCCAGCAGTAGCCCAAGAGGTTCCCCGAACATTCAGTACTTC.

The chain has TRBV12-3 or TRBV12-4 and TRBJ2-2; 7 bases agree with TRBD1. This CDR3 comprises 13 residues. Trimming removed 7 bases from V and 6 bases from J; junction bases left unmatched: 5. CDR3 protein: CASKDRTSGELFF. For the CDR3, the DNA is TGTGCCAGCAAGGACAGGACATCCGGGGAGCTGTTTTTT.

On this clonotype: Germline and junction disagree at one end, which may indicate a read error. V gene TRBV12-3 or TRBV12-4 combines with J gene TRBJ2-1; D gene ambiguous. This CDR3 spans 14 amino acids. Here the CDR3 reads CPSSLLSSYNEQFF. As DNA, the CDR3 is TGTCCCAGCAGTTTACTCAGCTCCTACAATGAGCAGTTCTTC.

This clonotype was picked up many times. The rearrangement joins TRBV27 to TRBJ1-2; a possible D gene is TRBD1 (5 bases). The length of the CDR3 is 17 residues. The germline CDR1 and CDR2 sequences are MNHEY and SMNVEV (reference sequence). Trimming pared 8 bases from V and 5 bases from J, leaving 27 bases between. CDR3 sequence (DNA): TGTGCCAGCCTCGGACGAGGGTTGGGAGAGGGGATATATGGCTACACCTTC. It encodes CASLGRGLGEGIYGYTF.